The rows below give T cell receptor beta chains drawn from one sample of a study of shared clonotypes between healthy human individuals. Sequencing used immunoSEQ multiplex PCR; TCRdb keeps in-frame clones, though not all of them. Among over 2 million clones listed, about nine tenths were seen once. Sequencing was performed on naive CD4+ T cells from PBMCs. The source is a young man in good health. Some clones in this sample may be carry-over from other donors' samples. CDR3s include the opening cysteine and the closing phenylalanine or tryptophan. Fields, in order: CDR3 protein, CDR3 DNA, CDR3 length, V gene, clone size, D gene, J gene. The D gene is left open where the match is weak. Clone size appears in some rows only: once, few, many, or a class for an expanded clone.

CDR3 protein: CASSKGHGGGYGYTF
CDR3 DNA: TGTGCCAGCAGCAAGGGGCACGGGGGAGGATATGGCTACACCTTC
CDR3 length: 15
V gene: TRBV11-2
clone size: NA
D gene: NA
J gene: TRBJ1-2

CDR3 protein: CASAETGGQSTQYF
CDR3 DNA: TGTGCCAGCGCGGAGACAGGGGGTCAGTCGACGCAGTATTTT
CDR3 length: 14
V gene: TRBV2
clone size: NA
D gene: TRBD1
J gene: TRBJ2-3

CDR3 protein: CASSLSGRATGQPQHF
CDR3 DNA: TGTGCCAGCAGTTTATCGGGCAGGGCGACGGGTCAGCCCCAGCATTTT
CDR3 length: 16
V gene: TRBV27
clone size: NA
D gene: NA
J gene: TRBJ1-5

CDR3 protein: CASSFLAGGTGELFF
CDR3 DNA: TGCGCCAGCAGCTTCCTAGCGGGAGGTACCGGGGAGCTGTTTTTT
CDR3 length: 15
V gene: TRBV5-1
clone size: once
D gene: TRBD2
J gene: TRBJ2-2

CDR3 protein: CASSRLTSADTGELFF
CDR3 DNA: TGCGCCAGCAGCCGCCTGACTAGCGCGGACACCGGGGAGCTGTTTTTT
CDR3 length: 16
V gene: TRBV5-1
clone size: NA
D gene: TRBD2
J gene: TRBJ2-2

CDR3 protein: CASNKGQIYGYTF
CDR3 DNA: TGTGCCAGCAATAAGGGACAGATCTATGGCTACACCTTC
CDR3 length: 13
V gene: TRBV28
clone size: NA
D gene: TRBD1
J gene: TRBJ1-2

CDR3 protein: CASSSGLAGGHSYEQYF
CDR3 DNA: TGTGCCAGTAGTAGTGGACTAGCGGGAGGGCATTCCTACGAGCAGTACTTC
CDR3 length: 17
V gene: TRBV19
clone size: once
D gene: TRBD2
J gene: TRBJ2-7

CDR3 protein: CASSLDVSSYEQYF
CDR3 DNA: TGCGCCAGCAGCTTGGATGTGAGCTCCTACGAGCAGTACTTC
CDR3 length: 14
V gene: TRBV5-1
clone size: NA
D gene: NA
J gene: TRBJ2-7

CDR3 protein: CASSDSASGPYNEQFF
CDR3 DNA: TGTGCCAGCAGTGACTCGGCGAGCGGGCCATACAATGAGCAGTTCTTC
CDR3 length: 16
V gene: TRBV6-4
clone size: NA
D gene: NA
J gene: TRBJ2-1

CDR3 protein: CASSPLPGLADYEQFF
CDR3 DNA: TGTGCCAGCTCACCTTTACCGGGACTAGCAGACTATGAGCAGTTCTTC
CDR3 length: 16
V gene: TRBV18
clone size: NA
D gene: TRBD2
J gene: TRBJ2-1

CDR3 protein: CASSSITGSSYNEQFF
CDR3 DNA: TGTGCCAGCAGCTCTATTACCGGGAGCTCCTACAATGAGCAGTTCTTC
CDR3 length: 16
V gene: TRBV7-9
clone size: once
D gene: NA
J gene: TRBJ2-1

CDR3 protein: CASSFPGRPFYGYTF
CDR3 DNA: TGTGCCAGCAGCTTCCCGGGACGGCCCTTCTATGGCTACACCTTC
CDR3 length: 15
V gene: TRBV5-4
clone size: NA
D gene: NA
J gene: TRBJ1-2

CDR3 protein: CASSELRPPDTEAFF
CDR3 DNA: TGTGCCAGCAGCGAACTTAGACCACCGGACACTGAAGCTTTCTTT
CDR3 length: 15
V gene: TRBV14
clone size: NA
D gene: NA
J gene: TRBJ1-1

CDR3 protein: CASSLEGVARHNEQFF
CDR3 DNA: TGCGCCAGCAGCTTGGAAGGGGTAGCGCGCCACAATGAGCAGTTCTTC
CDR3 length: 16
V gene: TRBV5-1
clone size: NA
D gene: NA
J gene: TRBJ2-1

CDR3 protein: CASSQMVADSYNEQFF
CDR3 DNA: TGTGCCAGCAGCCAAATGGTAGCGGACTCCTACAATGAGCAGTTCTTC
CDR3 length: 16
V gene: TRBV7-6
clone size: NA
D gene: NA
J gene: TRBJ2-1

CDR3 protein: CASSLVQGPGYTF
CDR3 DNA: TGTGCCAGCAGCTTAGTTCAGGGTCCCGGCTACACCTTC
CDR3 length: 13
V gene: TRBV7-9
clone size: NA
D gene: NA
J gene: TRBJ1-2

CDR3 protein: CSVRMAYEQYF
CDR3 DNA: TGCAGCGTTCGGATGGCCTACGAGCAGTACTTC
CDR3 length: 11
V gene: TRBV29-1
clone size: NA
D gene: NA
J gene: TRBJ2-7

CDR3 protein: CASSLTDGYNSPLHF
CDR3 DNA: TGTGCCAGCAGCTTGACAGACGGCTATAATTCACCCCTCCACTTT
CDR3 length: 15
V gene: TRBV5-6
clone size: NA
D gene: NA
J gene: TRBJ1-6

CDR3 protein: CASSESDQKLFF
CDR3 DNA: TGTGCCAGCAGTGAATCCGATCAAAAACTGTTTTTT
CDR3 length: 12
V gene: TRBV2
clone size: NA
D gene: NA
J gene: TRBJ1-4

CDR3 protein: CASSPIPGGTEAFF
CDR3 DNA: TGTGCCAGCAGCCCGATCCCAGGGGGCACTGAAGCTTTCTTT
CDR3 length: 14
V gene: TRBV4-2
clone size: NA
D gene: TRBD1
J gene: TRBJ1-1

CDR3 protein: CASATARPRKGEQFF
CDR3 DNA: TGTGCCAGCGCCACGGCTAGGCCTCGTAAAGGTGAGCAGTTCTTC
CDR3 length: 15
V gene: TRBV28
clone size: NA
D gene: NA
J gene: TRBJ2-1

CDR3 protein: CASSYQGSFVNEQFF
CDR3 DNA: TGTGCCAGCAGCTACCAGGGGTCTTTCGTCAATGAGCAGTTCTTC
CDR3 length: 15
V gene: TRBV7-3
clone size: NA
D gene: NA
J gene: TRBJ2-1

CDR3 protein: CASSLEGGTGTAFF
CDR3 DNA: TGTGCCAGCAGCTTAGAGGGGGGGACAGGAACAGCTTTCTTT
CDR3 length: 14
V gene: TRBV7-9
clone size: NA
D gene: TRBD1
J gene: TRBJ1-1

CDR3 protein: CASSLERPRTGTGGYTF
CDR3 DNA: TGCGCCAGCAGCCTGGAGAGACCCAGGACAGGGACGGGTGGCTACACCTTC
CDR3 length: 17
V gene: TRBV4-3
clone size: NA
D gene: TRBD1
J gene: TRBJ1-2

CDR3 protein: CASGLASGNYNEQFF
CDR3 DNA: TGTGCTAGTGGTTTAGCTAGCGGGAATTACAATGAGCAGTTCTTC
CDR3 length: 15
V gene: TRBV12-5
clone size: NA
D gene: TRBD2
J gene: TRBJ2-1

CDR3 protein: CAITQGLAGGTYEQYF
CDR3 DNA: TGTGCCATCACCCAAGGACTAGCGGGAGGTACCTACGAGCAGTACTTC
CDR3 length: 16
V gene: TRBV10-3
clone size: NA
D gene: TRBD2
J gene: TRBJ2-7

CDR3 protein: CASSPGRTYTQYF
CDR3 DNA: TGCGCCAGCAGCCCAGGAAGGACCTATACGCAGTATTTT
CDR3 length: 13
V gene: TRBV4-3
clone size: NA
D gene: NA
J gene: TRBJ2-3

CDR3 protein: CASSPNIAEYSLNEQFF
CDR3 DNA: TGTGCCAGCTCACCAAATATAGCGGAGTACAGTTTGAATGAGCAGTTCTTC
CDR3 length: 17
V gene: TRBV18
clone size: NA
D gene: NA
J gene: TRBJ2-1

CDR3 protein: CASSVGTSPGTDTQYF
CDR3 DNA: TGTGCCAGCAGCGTAGGGACTAGTCCTGGCACAGATACGCAGTATTTT
CDR3 length: 16
V gene: TRBV9
clone size: NA
D gene: TRBD2
J gene: TRBJ2-3

CDR3 protein: CASSETGLRYYSTDTQYF
CDR3 DNA: TGTGCCAGCAGTGAAACCGGGCTACGGTATTATAGCACAGATACGCAGTATTTT
CDR3 length: 18
V gene: TRBV2
clone size: NA
D gene: NA
J gene: TRBJ2-3

CDR3 protein: CASSLSRRGLYEQYF
CDR3 DNA: TGTGCCAGCAGTTTATCCCGCAGGGGGCTTTACGAGCAGTACTTC
CDR3 length: 15
V gene: TRBV27
clone size: NA
D gene: TRBD1
J gene: TRBJ2-7

CDR3 protein: CASRTPGTANYGYTF
CDR3 DNA: TGTGCCAGCAGAACCCCCGGGACAGCTAACTATGGCTACACCTTC
CDR3 length: 15
V gene: TRBV28
clone size: NA
D gene: TRBD1
J gene: TRBJ1-2

CDR3 protein: CASSPTGFSGANVLTF
CDR3 DNA: TGCGCCAGCAGCCCGACAGGGTTCTCTGGGGCCAACGTCCTGACTTTC
CDR3 length: 16
V gene: TRBV5-1
clone size: NA
D gene: TRBD1
J gene: TRBJ2-6

CDR3 protein: CASSYSRLNTEAFF
CDR3 DNA: TGTGCCAGCAGTTACAGCCGGCTGAACACTGAAGCTTTCTTT
CDR3 length: 14
V gene: TRBV6-5
clone size: NA
D gene: NA
J gene: TRBJ1-1

CDR3 protein: CASSLRGAQYF
CDR3 DNA: TGTGCCAGCAGCTTGCGCGGGGCGCAGTATTTT
CDR3 length: 11
V gene: TRBV5-6
clone size: NA
D gene: NA
J gene: TRBJ2-3

CDR3 protein: CASSFLAGVGTGELFF
CDR3 DNA: TGTGCCAGCAGTTTTTTAGCGGGAGTCGGCACCGGGGAGCTGTTTTTT
CDR3 length: 16
V gene: TRBV28
clone size: once
D gene: TRBD2
J gene: TRBJ2-2

CDR3 protein: CASSMTLAVSYEQYF
CDR3 DNA: TGTGCCAGCAGTATGACGTTAGCGGTCTCCTACGAGCAGTACTTC
CDR3 length: 15
V gene: TRBV28
clone size: NA
D gene: NA
J gene: TRBJ2-7

CDR3 protein: CSVEGGAAFF
CDR3 DNA: TGCAGCGTTGAGGGGGGGGCAGCTTTCTTT
CDR3 length: 10
V gene: TRBV29-1
clone size: NA
D gene: NA
J gene: TRBJ1-1

CDR3 protein: CASSFGLADYNEQFF
CDR3 DNA: TGCGCCAGCAGCTTCGGTCTAGCGGACTACAATGAGCAGTTCTTC
CDR3 length: 15
V gene: TRBV5-1
clone size: NA
D gene: TRBD2
J gene: TRBJ2-1

CDR3 protein: CASSRDLLREQYF
CDR3 DNA: TGTGCCAGCTCAAGGGACCTACTACGGGAGCAGTACTTC
CDR3 length: 13
V gene: TRBV18
clone size: once
D gene: NA
J gene: TRBJ2-7

CDR3 protein: CASSSIADTGELFF
CDR3 DNA: TGCGCCAGCAGCTCAATCGCAGACACCGGGGAGCTGTTTTTT
CDR3 length: 14
V gene: TRBV5-1
clone size: NA
D gene: NA
J gene: TRBJ2-2

CDR3 protein: CASSKGTGGAGTEAFF
CDR3 DNA: TGTGCCAGCAGTAAAGGGACAGGGGGCGCGGGCACTGAAGCTTTCTTT
CDR3 length: 16
V gene: TRBV6-1
clone size: NA
D gene: TRBD1
J gene: TRBJ1-1

CDR3 protein: CASSPRTGSGQPQHF
CDR3 DNA: TGTGCCAGCAGCCCCAGGACAGGGAGTGGTCAGCCCCAGCATTTT
CDR3 length: 15
V gene: TRBV6-5
clone size: NA
D gene: TRBD1
J gene: TRBJ1-5

CDR3 protein: CASSRTGANTEAFF
CDR3 DNA: TGTGCCAGCTCACGAACAGGGGCGAACACTGAAGCTTTCTTT
CDR3 length: 14
V gene: TRBV18
clone size: NA
D gene: TRBD1
J gene: TRBJ1-1

CDR3 protein: CASSQGPPGLAGPQETQYF
CDR3 DNA: TGCGCCAGCAGCCAGGGGCCGCCGGGACTAGCGGGTCCCCAAGAGACCCAGTACTTC
CDR3 length: 19
V gene: TRBV4-1
clone size: once
D gene: TRBD2
J gene: TRBJ2-5

CDR3 protein: CAIRKTVGQPQHF
CDR3 DNA: TGTGCCATCCGAAAGACAGTGGGTCAGCCCCAGCATTTT
CDR3 length: 13
V gene: TRBV10-3
clone size: NA
D gene: NA
J gene: TRBJ1-5

CDR3 protein: CAISDAGTRVRF
CDR3 DNA: TGTGCCATCAGTGACGCCGGGACCCGGGTCCGTTTT
CDR3 length: 12
V gene: TRBV10-3
clone size: NA
D gene: NA
J gene: TRBJ2-3

CDR3 protein: CASSQDTAGGPQDTQYF
CDR3 DNA: TGTGCCAGCAGCCAAGATACAGCGGGAGGGCCACAAGATACGCAGTATTTT
CDR3 length: 17
V gene: TRBV4-2
clone size: NA
D gene: TRBD2
J gene: TRBJ2-3